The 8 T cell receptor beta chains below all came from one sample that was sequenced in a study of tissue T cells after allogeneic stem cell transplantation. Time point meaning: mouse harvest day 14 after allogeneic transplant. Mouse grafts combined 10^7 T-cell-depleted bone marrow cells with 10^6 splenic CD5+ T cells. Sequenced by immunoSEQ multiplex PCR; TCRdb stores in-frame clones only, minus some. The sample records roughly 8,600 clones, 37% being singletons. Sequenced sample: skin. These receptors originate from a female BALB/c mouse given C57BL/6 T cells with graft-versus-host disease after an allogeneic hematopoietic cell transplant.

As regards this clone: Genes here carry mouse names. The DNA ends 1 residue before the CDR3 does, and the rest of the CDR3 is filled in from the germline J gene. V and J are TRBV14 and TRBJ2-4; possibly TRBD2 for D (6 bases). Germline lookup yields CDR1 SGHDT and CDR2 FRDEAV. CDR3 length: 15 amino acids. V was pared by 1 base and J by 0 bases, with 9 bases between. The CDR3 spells CASSFPGVSQNTLYF. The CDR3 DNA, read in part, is TGTGCCAGCAGTTTCCCTGGGGTGAGTCAAAACACCTTGTAC.

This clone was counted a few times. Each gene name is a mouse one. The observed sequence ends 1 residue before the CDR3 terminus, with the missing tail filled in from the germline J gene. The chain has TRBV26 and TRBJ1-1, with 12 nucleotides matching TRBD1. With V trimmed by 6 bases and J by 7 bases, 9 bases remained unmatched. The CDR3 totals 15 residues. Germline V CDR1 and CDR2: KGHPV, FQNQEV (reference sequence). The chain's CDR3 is CASRKGQGADGEVFF. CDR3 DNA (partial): TGTGCCAGCAGGAAGGGACAGGGGGCTGATGGAGAAGTCTTC.

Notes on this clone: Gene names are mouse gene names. The CDR3: CASSLKQETLYF. CDR3 DNA, as far as it was read: TGTGCCAGCAGCTTAAAACAAGAAACGCTGTAT. V and J are TRBV3 and TRBJ2-3; D unresolved. The CDR3 is cut off 1 residue early in the read; its end comes from the germline J gene. Trimming cost V 2 bases and J 5 bases, with 5 bases left between them. Germline V gene data show CDR1 as SNHLY and CDR2 as FYNGKV (reference sequence). The CDR3 length is 12 residues.

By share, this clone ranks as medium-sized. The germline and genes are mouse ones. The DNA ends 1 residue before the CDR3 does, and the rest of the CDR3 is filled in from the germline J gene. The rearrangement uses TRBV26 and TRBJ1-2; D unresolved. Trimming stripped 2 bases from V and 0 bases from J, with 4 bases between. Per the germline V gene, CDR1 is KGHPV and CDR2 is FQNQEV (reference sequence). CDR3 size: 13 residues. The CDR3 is CASSLRANSDYTF. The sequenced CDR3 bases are TGTGCCAGCAGTCTGAGGGCAAACTCCGACTACACC.

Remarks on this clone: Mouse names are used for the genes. The CDR3 DNA, read in part, is TGTGCCAGCTCTACCCGGGACAGGGAGGGCACCCAGTAC. As protein: CASSTRDREGTQY. The whole CDR3 region reads CASSTRDREGTQYF. The rearrangement uses TRBV12-2 and TRBJ2-5; TRBD1 aligns across 9 bases. The read ends 1 residue before the CDR3 terminus; that terminus is restored from the germline J gene. Germline V gene lookup returns CDR1 SGHLS and CDR2 HYDKME. The CDR3 runs 14 residues. J lost 8 bases, V lost 3 bases, and 8 bases had no gene match.

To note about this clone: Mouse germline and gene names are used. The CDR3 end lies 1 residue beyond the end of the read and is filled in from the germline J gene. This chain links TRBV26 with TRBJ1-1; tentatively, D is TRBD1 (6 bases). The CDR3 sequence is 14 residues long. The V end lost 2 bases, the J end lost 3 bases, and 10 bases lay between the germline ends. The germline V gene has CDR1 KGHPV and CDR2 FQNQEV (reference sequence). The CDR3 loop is CASSLTGGHTEVFF. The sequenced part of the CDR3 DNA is TGTGCCAGCAGTCTGACCGGGGGGCACACAGAAGTCTTC.

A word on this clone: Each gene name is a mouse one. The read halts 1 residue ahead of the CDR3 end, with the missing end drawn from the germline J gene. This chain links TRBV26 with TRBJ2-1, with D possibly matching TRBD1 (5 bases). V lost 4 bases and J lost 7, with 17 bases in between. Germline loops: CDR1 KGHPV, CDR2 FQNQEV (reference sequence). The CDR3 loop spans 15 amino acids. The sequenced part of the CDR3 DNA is TGTGCCAGCAGTCCCCGGCCAGGGAGAGGGGCTGAGCAGTTC. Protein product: CASSPRPGRGAEQF. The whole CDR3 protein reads CASSPRPGRGAEQFF. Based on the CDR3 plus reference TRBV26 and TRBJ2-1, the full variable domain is NSKVIQTPRYLVKGQGQKAKMRCIPEKGHPVVFWYQQNKNNEFKFLINFQNQEVLQQIDMTEKRFSAECPSNSPCSLEIQSSEAGDSALYLCASSPRPGRGAEQFFGPGTRLTVL.

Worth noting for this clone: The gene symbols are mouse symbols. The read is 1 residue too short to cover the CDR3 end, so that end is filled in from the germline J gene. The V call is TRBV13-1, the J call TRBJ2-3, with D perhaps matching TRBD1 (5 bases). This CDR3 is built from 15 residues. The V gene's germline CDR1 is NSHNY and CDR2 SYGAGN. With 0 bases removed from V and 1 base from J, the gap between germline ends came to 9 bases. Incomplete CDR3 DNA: TGTGCCAGCAGTGATGGGCAGGGCGGTGCAGAAACGCTGTAT. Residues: CASSDGQGGAETLY. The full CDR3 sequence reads CASSDGQGGAETLYF.